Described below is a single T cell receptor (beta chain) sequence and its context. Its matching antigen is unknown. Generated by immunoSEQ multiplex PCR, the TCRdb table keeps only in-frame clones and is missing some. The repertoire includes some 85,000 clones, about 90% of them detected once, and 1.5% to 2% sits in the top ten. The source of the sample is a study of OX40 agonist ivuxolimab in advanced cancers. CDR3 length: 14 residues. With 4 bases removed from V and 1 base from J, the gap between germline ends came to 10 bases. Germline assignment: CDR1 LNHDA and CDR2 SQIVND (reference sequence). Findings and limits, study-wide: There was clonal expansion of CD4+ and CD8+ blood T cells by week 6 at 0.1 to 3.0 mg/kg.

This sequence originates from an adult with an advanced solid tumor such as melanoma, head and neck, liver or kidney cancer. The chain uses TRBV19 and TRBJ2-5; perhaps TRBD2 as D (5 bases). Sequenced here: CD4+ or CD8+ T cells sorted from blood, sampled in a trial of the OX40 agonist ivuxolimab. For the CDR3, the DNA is TGTGCCAGTAGTAGCGTAGCGCTCCAAGAGACCCAGTACTTC. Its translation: CASSSVALQETQYF.